These 10 T cell receptor beta chains were all obtained from the same sample, sequenced in a study of blood T cell repertoires in COVID-19. Assay used: immunoSEQ multiplex PCR; TCRdb lists only in-frame clones, some missing. The table shows 100,000 to 150,000 clones, with approximately 81% occurring only once. The sequenced material came from peripheral blood. Every receptor here comes from a woman aged 55-75 years with active or convalescent COVID-19.

This clone was counted a single time. The chain is built from TRBV29-1 and TRBJ2-1; D might be TRBD2 (5 bases). CDR1 SQVTM and CDR2 ANQGSEA come from the germline V gene. The length of the CDR3 is 12 residues. The V and J ends lost 2 bases and 7 bases respectively, with 9 bases between them. CDR3 region: CSVEPGWNEQFF. CDR3 DNA sequence: TGCAGCGTTGAACCGGGGTGGAATGAGCAGTTCTTC.

The rearrangement joins TRBV3-1 (or the pseudogene TRBV3-2) to TRBJ1-2, with 7 bases fitting TRBD1. CDR1 is LGHDT, CDR2 YNNKEL, per germline (reference sequence). This CDR3 contains 16 residues. With 0 bases clipped from V and 4 bases from J, the junction kept 8 bases outside the gene matches. The CDR3 reads CASSQDLGGGGYGYTF. In DNA form, the CDR3 reads TGTGCCAGCAGCCAAGATCTTGGAGGGGGCGGCTATGGCTACACCTTC.

The chain joins TRBV24-1 to TRBJ1-5, with TRBD1 as a possible D gene (5 bases). Trimming pared 7 bases from V and 5 bases from J, leaving 14 bases between. CDR3 length: 14 residues. The V gene's germline CDR1 is KGHDR and CDR2 SFDVKD. The CDR3 DNA sequence: TGTGCCACCAGCCCCCCGGGGGGAGATCAGCCCCAGCATTTT. Amino acids: CATSPPGGDQPQHF.

The gene calls are TRBV28 and TRBJ1-5; 8 nucleotides line up with TRBD1. This CDR3 comprises 16 residues. The trim removed 1 base at V and 2 bases at J, leaving 4 bases unmatched. CDR1 is MDHEN and CDR2 is SYDVKM in the germline V gene. CDR3 nucleotides: TGTGCCAGCAGTTTATTGTCGACAGGGGGCAATCAGCCCCAGCATTTT. Its protein product is CASSLLSTGGNQPQHF.

This clone was seen a single time. The rearrangement uses TRBV5-6 and TRBJ2-7, with D unclear. The germline V gene has CDR1 SGHDT and CDR2 YYEEEE. With 0 bases removed from V and 4 bases from J, the gap between germline ends came to 8 bases. This CDR3 has 13 residues. Written as DNA, the CDR3 is TGTGCCAGCAGCTTGGATCGAGATTACGAGCAGTACGTC. Protein product: CASSLDRDYEQYV.

The chain joins TRBV10-3 to TRBJ2-3, with 8 bases matching TRBD2. With 6 bases clipped from V and 0 bases from J, the junction kept 5 bases outside the gene matches. Germline V CDR1 and CDR2: ENHRY, SYGVKD. The CDR3 is made up of 15 amino acids. CDR3: CAIRATSGSTDTQYF. In DNA, the CDR3 is TGTGCCATCAGGGCCACTAGCGGTAGCACAGATACGCAGTATTTT.

The gene calls are TRBV19 and TRBJ2-5, with D tentatively TRBD1 (5 bases). V was cut by 4 bases and J by 7 bases, with 13 bases left in between. Germline lookup yields CDR1 LNHDA and CDR2 SQIVND (reference sequence). CDR3 size: 13 residues. CDR3 region: CASSTGPQGTQYF. CDR3 coding DNA: TGTGCCAGTAGTACGGGTCCCCAGGGGACCCAGTACTTC.

The V call is TRBV5-8, the J call TRBJ1-5; D is perhaps TRBD1 (5 bases). The CDR3 loop spans 15 amino acids. Germline assignment: CDR1 SGHTS and CDR2 YDEGEE. The germline V and J ends were trimmed by 4 bases and 5 bases, with 16 bases remaining between them. The CDR3 DNA follows: TGTGCCAGCAGCCCGTACCGGGGGTTAGATCAGCCCCAGCATTTT. Residues: CASSPYRGLDQPQHF. The entire variable domain, with the rest obtained from reference TRBV5-8 and TRBJ1-5, is as follows: EAGVTQSPTHLIKTRGQQATLRCSPISGHTSVYWYQQALGLGLQFLLWYDEGEERNRGNFPPRFSGRQFPNYSSELNVNALELEDSALYLCASSPYRGLDQPQHFGDGTRLSIL.

V is TRBV11-3 and J is TRBJ2-3; unclear D gene. V was cut by 3 bases and J by 0 bases, with 7 bases left in between. This CDR3 region has 14 residues. Germline-derived CDR1 and CDR2 are SGHNT and YENEEA. The CDR3: CASSFSASTDTQYF. The DNA of the CDR3 is TGTGCCAGCAGCTTCAGTGCTAGCACAGATACGCAGTATTTT.

This clone has ten or more counts. V usage is TRBV11-2 and J usage is TRBJ2-2; TRBD2 matches 9 bases. With V trimmed by 3 bases and J by 7 bases, 9 bases remained unmatched. CDR1 and CDR2 (germline): SGHAT, FQNNGV. The CDR3 covers 16 residues. The CDR3 here is CASSLSGRLGGGELFF. As DNA, the CDR3 is TGTGCCAGCAGCTTGAGCGGGAGGCTCGGGGGCGGGGAGCTGTTTTTT.